Presented here are 17 T cell receptor beta chains from one specimen sequenced in a study of blood T cell repertoires in COVID-19. Only in-frame clones appear in the TCRdb table, and some are missing; sequencing was by immunoSEQ multiplex PCR. The profile shows 250,000 to 350,000 clones, approximately 88% of them singletons. Sequenced material: PBMCs or T cells enriched from blood (not recorded which). All receptors come from a young woman who had recovered from COVID-19.

This sequence joins TRBV28 and TRBJ2-3; the match to TRBD1 covers 8 bases. CDR3 length: 16 amino acids. Germline loops: CDR1 MDHEN, CDR2 SYDVKM. Trimming removed 6 bases from V and 2 bases from J; junction bases left unmatched: 10. The CDR3 sequence is CASSSQYRGVTDTQYF. The CDR3 bases are TGTGCCAGCAGCTCTCAATACAGGGGGGTCACAGATACGCAGTATTTT.

The genes are TRBV18 and TRBJ2-7; 8 bases fit TRBD1. J was trimmed by 3 bases and V by 3 bases; bases with no gene match: 22. The CDR3 covers 20 residues. Per the germline V gene, CDR1 is KGHSH and CDR2 is LQKENI. CDR3 region: CASSPLPPPFRQGSIYEQYF. In DNA, the CDR3 is TGTGCCAGCTCACCGCTCCCGCCGCCGTTTAGACAGGGGTCCATCTACGAGCAGTACTTC.

The chain uses TRBV7-4 and TRBJ1-1; 7 bases align to TRBD1. CDR3 length: 17 amino acids. Trimming at V came to 5 bases and at J to 0 bases, leaving 12 bases not matched to a gene. Germline V gives CDR1 SGHVT, CDR2 SQSDAQ. CDR3 nucleotide sequence: TGTGCCAGCAGCCGGACCGGACAGGTCGTAATGAACACTGAAGCTTTCTTT. Its protein product is CASSRTGQVVMNTEAFF.

The rearrangement links TRBV10-3 to TRBJ1-3, with D possibly being TRBD1 (5 bases). Trimming cost V 4 bases and J 3 bases, with 22 bases left between them. CDR3 length: 18 residues. The germline CDR1 and CDR2 sequences are ENHRY and SYGVKD. CDR3 in DNA: TGTGCCATCAGTGTACAAGCCGGACACTTGATCGATGGAAACACCATATATTTT. This gives the protein CAISVQAGHLIDGNTIYF.

This chain joins TRBV6-1 and TRBJ1-2, with D unresolved. Germline values: CDR1 MNHNS, CDR2 SASEGT. This CDR3 comprises 13 residues. Trimming took off 2 bases at V and 8 bases at J, with 12 bases between the two ends. CDR3 loop: CASSEQAYWGYTF. CDR3 DNA sequence: TGTGCCAGCAGTGAACAGGCCTATTGGGGCTACACCTTC.

The gene calls are TRBV7-8 and TRBJ2-1, with D maybe TRBD1 (6 bases). The CDR3 contains 15 residues. V lost 3 bases and J lost 4, with 13 bases in between. In germline, CDR1 is SGHVS, CDR2 FQNEAQ. The CDR3 sequence is CASSFGQGLYNEQFF. The CDR3 bases are TGTGCCAGCAGCTTCGGTCAGGGGTTATACAATGAGCAGTTCTTC.

The chain recombines TRBV25-1 with TRBJ2-7; D might be TRBD1 (6 bases). Between the trimmed V and J ends, which lost 1 base and 2 bases, there was a span of 12 bases. CDR3 length equals 15 residues. Germline CDR1 reads MGHDK; CDR2 reads SYGVNS. The CDR3 region is CASSESGRGTYEQYF. CDR3 nucleotide sequence: TGTGCCAGCAGTGAATCCGGCAGGGGAACCTACGAGCAGTACTTC.

V usage is TRBV4-1 and J usage is TRBJ2-7, with D possibly TRBD1 on 6 matching bases. V was pared by 2 bases and J by 2 bases, with 13 bases between. Per the germline V gene, CDR1 is MGHRA and CDR2 is YSYEKL. This CDR3 has 15 residues. The CDR3 sequence is CASSQTPGQTYEQYF. CDR3 DNA: TGCGCCAGCAGCCAAACACCGGGACAAACCTACGAGCAGTACTTC.

This rearrangement joins TRBV10-3 to TRBJ1-2; no clear D. Deletions cut 0 bases from V and 4 bases from J, with 3 bases between. The V gene's germline CDR1 is ENHRY and CDR2 SYGVKD. CDR3 length: 12 amino acids. The CDR3 nucleotides are TGTGCCATCAGTGAGTCCCGCTATGGCTACACCTTC. Its translation is CAISESRYGYTF.

In the case of this clone: This specimen includes other DNA sequences encoding the same CDR3. The V and J genes are TRBV5-5 and TRBJ1-1; 10 bases match TRBD1. Germline-derived CDR1 and CDR2 are SGHKS and YYEKEE (reference sequence). The CDR3 spans 14 residues. J gave up 5 bases and V 1 base, and 2 bases lay outside the gene matches. CDR3 nucleotide sequence: TGTGCCAGCAGCTTGAGGACAGGGGGAACTGAAGCTTTCTTT. It encodes CASSLRTGGTEAFF. The variable domain in full, completed from reference TRBV5-5 and TRBJ1-1, reads DAGVTQSPTHLIKTRGQQVTLRCSPISGHKSVSWYQQVLGQGPQFIFQYYEKEERGRGNFPDRFSARQFPNYSSELNVNALLLGDSALYLCASSLRTGGTEAFFGQGTRLTVV.

The chain has TRBV4-3 and TRBJ2-2, with 11 bases that match TRBD2. V gave up 0 bases and J gave up 3 bases; unmatched junction bases: 3. The CDR3 has 17 residues. Germline V CDR1 and CDR2: LGHNA, YSLEER. The CDR3 DNA follows: TGCGCCAGCAGCCAAGATCTAGCGGGGGGCCACACCGGGGAGCTGTTTTTT. Translated, it gives CASSQDLAGGHTGELFF.

V usage is TRBV2 and J usage is TRBJ2-7, with 9 positions matching TRBD1. Germline V gene sequence: CDR1 SNHLY, CDR2 FYNNEI. This CDR3 has 17 residues. Germline trimming cut 6 bases from V and 2 bases from J; bases unmatched to any gene: 14. As DNA, the CDR3 is TGTGCCAGCAGGGAAACTTCCGGGACAGGGTTTACCTACGAGCAGTACTTC. Its protein is CASRETSGTGFTYEQYF.

CDR3 in amino acids: CASSLGQQGPVVEKLFF. The CDR3 DNA is TGTGCCAGCAGCTTAGGCCAACAGGGGCCTGTGGTTGAAAAACTGTTTTTT. The chain couples TRBV7-9 to TRBJ1-4, with 7 bases fitting TRBD1. Trimming cost V 1 base and J 7 bases; bases outside gene matches: 12. Germline V lookup: CDR1 SEHNR, CDR2 FQNEAQ (reference sequence). This CDR3 has 17 residues.

The chain links TRBV6-5 to TRBJ1-2; TRBD1 is a possible D gene (6 bases). V lost 4 bases and J 3 bases, leaving 18 bases between the germline ends. Germline values: CDR1 MNHEY, CDR2 SVGAGI. The CDR3 loop spans 16 amino acids. CDR3 in amino acids: CASSSSVGGAYYGYTF. The CDR3 DNA sequence: TGTGCCAGCAGTTCGAGCGTGGGGGGGGCCTACTATGGCTACACCTTC.

The gene calls are TRBV5-1 and TRBJ2-5, with D possibly being TRBD1 (5 bases). The CDR3 has 13 residues. Germline assignment: CDR1 SGHRS and CDR2 YFSETQ. V shed 6 bases and J shed 4 bases, with 13 bases lying between them. The CDR3 loop is CASTLTEGETQYF. CDR3 sequence (DNA): TGCGCCAGCACCCTGACAGAAGGAGAGACCCAGTACTTC.

In its sample, this clone was seen once. The V call is TRBV7-9, the J call TRBJ1-2, with 7 bases aligning to TRBD1. CDR3 size: 13 residues. CDR1 is SEHNR and CDR2 is FQNEAQ in the germline V gene (reference sequence). The V and J ends lost 3 bases and 6 bases, in that order; junction bases with no gene match: 4. The CDR3 region is CASSFTQGDGYTF. CDR3 in DNA: TGTGCCAGCAGCTTCACGCAGGGGGATGGCTACACCTTC.

The chain combines TRBV6-5 with TRBJ1-2; a weak D match, TRBD1 (6 bases). V lost 8 bases, J lost 4 bases, and 20 bases lay in between. Germline V gene data show CDR1 as MNHEY and CDR2 as SVGAGI. The CDR3 contains 15 residues. In DNA, the CDR3 is TGTGCCAGCCTGGGACACCCGTCCAGCGGCTATGGCTACACCTTC. This codes for CASLGHPSSGYGYTF.